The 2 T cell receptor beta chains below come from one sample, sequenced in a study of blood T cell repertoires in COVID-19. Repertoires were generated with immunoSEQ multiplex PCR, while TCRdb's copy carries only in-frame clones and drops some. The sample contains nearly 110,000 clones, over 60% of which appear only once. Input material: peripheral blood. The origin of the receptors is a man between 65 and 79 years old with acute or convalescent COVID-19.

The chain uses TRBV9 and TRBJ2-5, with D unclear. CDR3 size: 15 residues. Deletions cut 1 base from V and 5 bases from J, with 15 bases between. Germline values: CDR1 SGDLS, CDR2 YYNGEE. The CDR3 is CASSVTVGVGETQYF. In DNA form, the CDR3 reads TGTGCCAGCAGCGTAACGGTTGGAGTGGGTGAGACCCAGTACTTC.

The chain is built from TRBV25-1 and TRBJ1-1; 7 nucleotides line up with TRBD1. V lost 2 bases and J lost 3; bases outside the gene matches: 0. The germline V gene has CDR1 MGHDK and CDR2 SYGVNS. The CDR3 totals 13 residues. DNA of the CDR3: TGTGCCAGCAGTGAAAGGGGGCACACTGAAGCTTTCTTT. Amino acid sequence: CASSERGHTEAFF.